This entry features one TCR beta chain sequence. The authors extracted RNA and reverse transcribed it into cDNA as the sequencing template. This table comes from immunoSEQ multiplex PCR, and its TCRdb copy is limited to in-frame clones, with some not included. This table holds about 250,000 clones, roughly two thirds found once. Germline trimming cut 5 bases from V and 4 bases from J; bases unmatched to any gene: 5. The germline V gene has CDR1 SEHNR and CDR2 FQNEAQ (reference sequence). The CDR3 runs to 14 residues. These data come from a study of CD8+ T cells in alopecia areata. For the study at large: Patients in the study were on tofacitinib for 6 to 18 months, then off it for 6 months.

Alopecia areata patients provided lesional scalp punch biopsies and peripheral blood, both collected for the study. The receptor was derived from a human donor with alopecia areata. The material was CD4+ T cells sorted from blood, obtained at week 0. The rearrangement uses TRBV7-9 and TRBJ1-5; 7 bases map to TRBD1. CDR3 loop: CASSRDRVNQPQHF. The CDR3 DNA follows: TGTGCCAGCAGCCGCGACAGGGTTAATCAGCCCCAGCATTTT.